The 5 T cell receptor beta chains below were found in one sample sequenced in a study of regulatory T cells in long-lasting Graves disease. Sample time point: persistent/refractory GD, antithyroid drugs over 5 years with positive TRAb. From RNA extracted from PBMCs, the TCR library was made. iRepertoire HTBI primers and Arm-PCR of CDR3 regions built TCR beta libraries. TCRdb processed the multiplex PCR reads anew with MiXCR; each CDR3 protein has one entry. The table records 350,000 to 500,000 distinct CDR3 sequences, approximately 22% of them present only once. Material: peripheral blood mononuclear cells (PBMCs), obtained when the disease was refractory, from a patient treated with antithyroid drugs. The receptors derive from a female donor with Graves disease.

The J gene is TRBJ1-5, the V gene TRBV2, with D possibly TRBD1 on 6 matching bases. Germline-derived CDR1 and CDR2 are SNHLY and FYNNEI. V dropped 6 bases and J dropped 7 bases, with 19 bases sitting between them. This CDR3 region has 15 residues. CDR3 DNA: TGTGCCAGCAGCCCACAGGGATCGTGGAGACAGCCCCAGCATTTT. Its translation is CASSPQGSWRQPQHF.

This clonotype turned up a few times. The rearrangement joins TRBV4-1 to TRBJ1-1; possible D gene TRBD1, 5 bases. CDR3 size: 18 residues. V lost 0 bases to trimming and J lost 0 bases, with 17 bases between them. The germline V gene has CDR1 MGHRA and CDR2 YSYEKL. The CDR3 loop is CASSQDFSGPSMNTEAFF. The CDR3 region has the DNA TGCGCCAGCAGCCAAGATTTCTCGGGGCCCTCGATGAACACTGAAGCTTTCTTT.

This clonotype was counted many times. One end of the junction fails to match germline, which may point to a read error. The chain is built from TRBV28 and TRBJ2-4; possibly TRBD2 for D (5 bases). Germline loops: CDR1 MDHEN, CDR2 SYDVKM. The CDR3 has 12 residues. In DNA, the CDR3 is TGCGGCTCGGGATTAGCCAAAAACATTCAGTACTTC. Protein product: CGSGLAKNIQYF.

This clonotype has at least ten counts. The genes are TRBV28 and TRBJ2-7; TRBD1 matches at 9 bases. Trimming took 3 bases from V and 2 from J; bases not matched to a gene: 8. Germline V gives CDR1 MDHEN, CDR2 SYDVKM. The CDR3 sequence is 16 residues long. CDR3 protein: CASSLPGDRDPYEQYF. As DNA, the CDR3 is TGTGCCAGCAGTTTGCCCGGGGACAGGGACCCCTACGAGCAGTACTTC.

At least ten counts were recorded for this clonotype. The J gene is TRBJ2-5, the V gene TRBV19; maybe TRBD1 (6 bases). Trimming stripped 1 base from V and 4 bases from J, with 13 bases between. The CDR3 extends over 15 amino acids. CDR1 LNHDA and CDR2 SQIVND come from the germline V gene (reference sequence). DNA of the CDR3: TGTGCCAGTAGTATAGGACGACAGGTTCGAGAGACCCAGTACTTC. It is translated as CASSIGRQVRETQYF.